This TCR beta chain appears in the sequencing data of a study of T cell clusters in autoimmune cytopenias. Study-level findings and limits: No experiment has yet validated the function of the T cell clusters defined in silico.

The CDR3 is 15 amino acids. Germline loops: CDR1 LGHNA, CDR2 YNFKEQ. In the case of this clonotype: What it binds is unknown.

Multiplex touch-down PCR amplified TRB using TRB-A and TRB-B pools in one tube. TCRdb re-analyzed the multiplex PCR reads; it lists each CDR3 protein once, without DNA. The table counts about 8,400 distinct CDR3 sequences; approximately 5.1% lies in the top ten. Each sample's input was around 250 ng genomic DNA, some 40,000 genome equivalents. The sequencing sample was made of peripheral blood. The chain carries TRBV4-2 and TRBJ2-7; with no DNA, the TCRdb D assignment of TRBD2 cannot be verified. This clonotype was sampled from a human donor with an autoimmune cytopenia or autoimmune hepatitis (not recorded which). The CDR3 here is CASSQTGTSGTKQYF.